This TCR beta chain derives from a study of blood T cell repertoires in COVID-19. This CDR3 spans 15 amino acids. CDR1 and CDR2 from the germline V gene are ENHRY and SYGVKD. With 5 bases removed from V and 9 bases from J, the gap between germline ends came to 17 bases. Two consecutive negative NP/OP PCR tests, clearance, or resolved symptoms defined Cohort 3 recovery. Assay: immunoSEQ multiplex PCR; the TCRdb copy retains only in-frame clones and omits some. This sample has some 250,000 clones; approximately 83% occur once, and the top ten carry under 2.5%. The TCR was taken from a woman aged 50 to 60 who had recovered from COVID-19. The specimen sequenced was PBMCs or T cells enriched from blood (not recorded which). J is TRBJ1-6 and V is TRBV10-3; perhaps TRBD1 as D (6 bases). CDR3 amino acids: CAISIVDSGSSPLHF. Written as DNA, the CDR3 is TGTGCCATCAGTATAGTGGACAGCGGGAGTTCACCCCTCCACTTT.